One and the same sample provided the 31 T cell receptor beta chains below, sequenced in a study of persistence of HIV-infected CD4 T cells. The libraries were made with immunoSEQ version 4 in survey mode. Only in-frame clones appear in the TCRdb table, and some are missing; sequencing was by immunoSEQ multiplex PCR. Of roughly 41,000 clones listed, over 80% are singletons. Their antigens remain unidentified. Lysates of CMV-infected fibroblasts at approximately 9.6 ug/mL stimulated these cells. CD40L/CD69 double-negative CD45RO-high memory CD4+ T cells were collected. The source was CD4+ T cells sorted from PBMCs after roughly 18-hour stimulation, collected from a patient who received antiretroviral therapy. Receptors originate from an adult man with HIV who was CMV-seropositive.

The chain recombines TRBV6-5 with TRBJ1-1; D is unclear. V dropped 8 bases and J dropped 1 base, with 5 bases sitting between them. The CDR3 contains 11 residues. The germline gives CDR1 MNHEY, CDR2 SVGAGI. This chain's CDR3 is CASEGNTEAFF. CDR3 DNA: TGTGCCAGCGAGGGGAACACTGAAGCTTTCTTT.

The chain links TRBV7-2 to TRBJ2-2, with D hard to call. CDR3 length equals 14 residues. Trimming removed 11 bases at V and 0 bases at J, with 13 bases between. Germline CDR1 is SGHTA and CDR2 is FQGNSA. In DNA, the CDR3 is TGTGCCGGGCGGTCTGCGACGAACACCGGGGAGCTGTTTTTT. This translates into CAGRSATNTGELFF.

This clone was seen once. This rearrangement joins TRBV24-1 to TRBJ2-1; TRBD1 agrees at 7 bases. Germline V CDR1 and CDR2: KGHDR, SFDVKD. CDR3 length equals 16 residues. V was pared by 3 bases and J by 6 bases, with 10 bases of the junction left unmatched. CDR3 bases: TGTGCCACCAGTGATCGAGGGACAGCCTCGGGCAATGAGCAGTTCTTC. Encoded protein: CATSDRGTASGNEQFF.

V and J are TRBV3-1 (or the pseudogene TRBV3-2) and TRBJ2-1; possibly TRBD1 or TRBD2 for D (5 bases each). The CDR3 is made up of 13 amino acids. From germline, CDR1 is LGHDT and CDR2 YNNKEL (reference sequence). V was trimmed by 0 bases and J by 6 bases, leaving 6 bases between them. The CDR3 spells CASSQDGGNEQFF. The CDR3 bases are TGTGCCAGCAGCCAAGATGGGGGCAATGAGCAGTTCTTC.

Here the CDR3 DNA reads TGCGCCAGCCGGGGGATGGCGGGCACCGGGGAGCTGTTTTTT. This gives the protein CASRGMAGTGELFF. The chain employs TRBV5-1 and TRBJ2-2; D might be TRBD2 (6 bases). V was clipped by 7 bases and J by 4 bases, with 14 bases between them. This CDR3 is 14 amino acids long. Per germline, CDR1 SGHRS and CDR2 YFSETQ.

This CDR3 reads CASSEVHGTAYEQYF. The CDR3 bases are TGTGCCAGCAGTGAAGTTCATGGGACGGCCTACGAGCAGTACTTC. J is TRBJ2-7 and V is TRBV6-1; D is possibly TRBD1 or TRBD2 (5 bases each). With 1 base removed from V and 2 bases from J, the gap between germline ends came to 12 bases. This CDR3 region has 15 residues. The germline gives CDR1 MNHNS, CDR2 SASEGT.

This chain links TRBV5-6 with TRBJ2-1; D remains unclear. Between the trimmed V and J ends, which lost 2 bases and 5 bases, there was a span of 8 bases. The CDR3 is 13 amino acids. The germline V gene encodes CDR1 SGHDT and CDR2 YYEEEE. The chain's CDR3 is CASSFRPNNEQFF. DNA for the CDR3: TGTGCCAGCAGCTTTCGACCTAACAATGAGCAGTTCTTC.

About this clone itself: The DNA is omitted, as the CDR3 cannot be located on it reliably, and the CDR3 follows TCRdb's listing. The chain has TRBV5-6 and TRBJ1-2; whether TRBD1, the table's D call, matches the DNA was not checked. 13 amino acids form the CDR3, both terminal residues included. CDR1 and CDR2 (germline): SGHDT, YYEEEE. The CDR3: CASSSSSGYGYTF.

This chain joins TRBV23-1 and TRBJ1-5; no clear D gene. TRBV23-1 is known as an ORF, though its function is uncertain. Trimming left V 3 bases short and J 6 bases short, with 21 bases between. CDR3 length: 17 amino acids. The CDR3 DNA sequence: TGCGCCAGCAGTCATCCTCTCCTAGACAAACTTACTCAGCCCCAGCATTTT. It is translated as CASSHPLLDKLTQPQHF.

The V call is TRBV6-5, the J call TRBJ1-6; D gene ambiguous. This CDR3 has 13 amino acids. In germline, CDR1 is MNHEY, CDR2 SVGAGI. Trimming cost V 6 bases and J 0 bases, with 3 bases left between them. DNA for the CDR3: TGTGCCAGCAGGACCTCCTATAATTCACCCCTCCACTTT. Translating it yields CASRTSYNSPLHF.

The genes are TRBV28 and TRBJ2-1, with 8 bases aligning to TRBD2. Germline-derived CDR1 and CDR2 are MDHEN and SYDVKM. This CDR3 contains 16 residues. With V trimmed by 5 bases and J by 2 bases, 8 bases remained unmatched. The CDR3 spells CASSKPAGGAYNEQFF. As DNA, the CDR3 is TGTGCCAGCAGTAAACCTGCGGGGGGAGCCTACAATGAGCAGTTCTTC.

The V gene is TRBV27, the J gene TRBJ2-2; no clear D. The V and J ends lost 3 bases and 8 bases respectively, with 7 bases between them. The CDR3 loop spans 12 amino acids. CDR1 MNHEY and CDR2 SMNVEV come from the germline V gene (reference sequence). For the CDR3, the DNA is TGTGCCAGCAGTTTCTACAAGGGGGAGCTGTTTTTT. Its translation is CASSFYKGELFF.

The chain uses TRBV6-6 and TRBJ2-1, with D uncertain. V was shortened by 6 bases and J by 5 bases, with 8 bases between the two germline ends. Germline V gene data show CDR1 as MNHNY and CDR2 as SVGAGI (reference sequence). This CDR3 has 12 amino acids. The CDR3, as DNA: TGTGCCAGCAGCCGAGGAAACAATGAGCAGTTCTTC. This codes for CASSRGNNEQFF.

The chain couples TRBV6-6 to TRBJ2-7; TRBD1 is a possible D gene (6 bases). V was cut by 0 bases and J by 7 bases, with 16 bases left in between. Germline V lookup: CDR1 MNHNY, CDR2 SVGAGI (reference sequence). The CDR3 extends over 15 amino acids. The CDR3 reads CASSYSIRGNGEQYF. The CDR3 DNA follows: TGTGCCAGCAGTTACTCAATCAGGGGTAATGGGGAGCAGTACTTC.

The genes are TRBV24-1 and TRBJ2-2, with 9 bases fitting TRBD2. J lost 4 bases, V lost 5 bases, and 4 bases had no gene match. The CDR3 sequence is 15 residues long. Germline-derived CDR1 and CDR2 are KGHDR and SFDVKD. The CDR3 nucleotides read TGTGCCACCAGTGCAGCTAGCGGGGTCACCGGGGAGCTGTTTTTT. It codes for CATSAASGVTGELFF.

Only a few counts were recorded for this clone. This rearrangement joins TRBV2 to TRBJ1-6; TRBD1 might be the D (5 bases). Deletions cut 7 bases from V and 10 bases from J, with 17 bases between. The CDR3 contains 14 residues. The germline gives CDR1 SNHLY, CDR2 FYNNEI. As DNA, the CDR3 is TGTGCCAGCAAAGGAGGGGTCGTGGGGTCACCCCTCCACTTT. Encoded protein: CASKGGVVGSPLHF.

The genes are TRBV19 and TRBJ1-3; D is undetermined. Trimming left V 5 bases short and J 6 bases short, with 8 bases between. The germline gives CDR1 LNHDA, CDR2 SQIVND (reference sequence). This CDR3 is built from 12 residues. The CDR3 loop is CASSLRENTIYF. CDR3 in DNA: TGTGCCAGTAGTCTCCGAGAAAACACCATATATTTT.

The chain is built from TRBV5-1 and TRBJ2-4; 9 bases match TRBD1. CDR3 length: 15 amino acids. Germline CDR1 is SGHRS and CDR2 is YFSETQ. After removal of 7 bases from V and 10 bases from J, the junction contained 15 bases not matched to a gene. The CDR3 protein is CASGKGVGQGRIQYF. The CDR3 bases are TGCGCCAGCGGCAAGGGGGTCGGACAGGGGAGGATTCAGTACTTC.

In nucleotides, the CDR3 is TGTGCCAGCAGCCCTTACCTGGACTCAGCCTACGAGCAGTACTTC. Residues: CASSPYLDSAYEQYF. The chain links TRBV14 to TRBJ2-7, with D possibly being TRBD2 (5 bases). Trimming shortened V by 4 bases and J by 2 bases, and 15 bases separated the two germline ends. CDR3 length: 15 residues. The germline V gene has CDR1 SGHDN and CDR2 FVKESK.

The table lists this clone with a count of one. The gene calls are TRBV4-2 and TRBJ2-2; the match to TRBD1 covers 7 bases. V gave up 7 bases and J gave up 3 bases; unmatched junction bases: 17. Germline V gives CDR1 LGHNA, CDR2 YNFKEQ. The CDR3 runs to 18 residues. The CDR3 protein is CASIRAPQGVEDTGELFF. DNA for the CDR3: TGTGCCAGCATCCGTGCGCCTCAGGGGGTTGAAGACACCGGGGAGCTGTTTTTT.

This chain uses TRBV10-3 with TRBJ1-6; D uncertain. V shed 10 bases and J shed 0 bases, with 10 bases lying between them. Looked up from germline, CDR1 is ENHRY and CDR2 is SYGVKD. The CDR3 consists of 14 residues. CDR3 DNA: TGTGCCAGCCTCGAGAGCTCCTATAATTCACCCCTCCACTTT. Residues: CASLESSYNSPLHF.

This clone was seen a single time. The chain is built from TRBV2 and TRBJ1-4; D not resolved. V lost 4 bases and J 7 bases, leaving 19 bases between the germline ends. There are 16 residues in the CDR3. Germline V gene lookup returns CDR1 SNHLY and CDR2 FYNNEI. CDR3 sequence reads: CASSGQPALRREKLFF. DNA for the CDR3: TGTGCCAGCAGTGGGCAGCCGGCCCTTAGACGTGAAAAACTGTTTTTT. Full variable domain (rest looked up from reference TRBV2 and TRBJ1-4): EPEVTQTPSHQVTQMGQEVILRCVPISNHLYFYWYRQILGQKVEFLVSFYNNEISEKSEIFDDQFSVERPDGSNFTLKIRSTKLEDSAMYFCASSGQPALRREKLFFGSGTQLSVL.

V gene TRBV18 combines with J gene TRBJ1-2; possibly TRBD1 for D (5 bases). V lost 1 base, J lost 3 bases, and 9 bases lay in between. This CDR3 comprises 14 residues. Germline CDR1 reads KGHSH; CDR2 reads LQKENI. The CDR3 loop reads CASSPRFRDYGYTF. CDR3 nucleotides: TGTGCCAGCTCACCACGGTTCAGGGACTATGGCTACACCTTC.

This chain uses TRBV5-1 with TRBJ2-3, with 7 bases lining up with TRBD1. The trim removed 2 bases at V and 6 bases at J, leaving 3 bases unmatched. This CDR3 has 13 residues. The germline V gene encodes CDR1 SGHRS and CDR2 YFSETQ. The CDR3: CASSLQGKDTQYF. CDR3 DNA: TGCGCCAGCAGCTTACAGGGGAAGGATACGCAGTATTTT.

The genes are TRBV2 and TRBJ2-3; D is possibly TRBD2 (7 bases). Deletions cut 4 bases from V and 5 bases from J, with 13 bases between. The germline CDR1 and CDR2 sequences are SNHLY and FYNNEI. The CDR3 is 14 residues long. The CDR3 nucleotides read TGTGCCAGCAGTGTTTGGGGGGGCAAAGATACGCAGTATTTT. It translates to CASSVWGGKDTQYF.

The rearrangement joins TRBV6-5 to TRBJ1-1; D not resolved. With 4 bases removed from V and 0 bases from J, the gap between germline ends came to 6 bases. Per germline, CDR1 MNHEY and CDR2 SVGAGI. The length of the CDR3 is 13 residues. This CDR3 reads CASSWGMNTEAFF. The CDR3 nucleotides read TGTGCCAGCAGTTGGGGAATGAACACTGAAGCTTTCTTT.

This sequence joins TRBV7-6 and TRBJ2-7; D possibly corresponds to TRBD1 (6 bases). The CDR3 covers 14 residues. From germline, CDR1 is SGHVS and CDR2 FNYEAQ. The V end was cut by 3 bases, the J end by 6 bases, with 15 bases between. The CDR3 nucleotides are TGTGCCAGCAGCTTCCTACGTCTCAGGGGCGAGCAGTACTTC. It is translated as CASSFLRLRGEQYF.

The chain combines TRBV4-2 with TRBJ2-3; 14 bases align to TRBD2. Germline V gene sequence: CDR1 LGHNA, CDR2 YNFKEQ. Trimming cost V 4 bases and J 4 bases; bases outside gene matches: 7. CDR3 size: 17 residues. Here the CDR3 reads CASSPGGLAGEADTQYF. The DNA of the CDR3 is TGTGCCAGCAGCCCAGGGGGACTAGCGGGGGAGGCAGATACGCAGTATTTT.

The chain carries TRBV10-3 and TRBJ1-2; the match to TRBD1 covers 7 bases. CDR3 size: 16 residues. V was clipped by 2 bases and J by 2 bases; unmatched bases: 8. The germline CDR1 and CDR2 sequences are ENHRY and SYGVKD. CDR3 sequence: CAISEPRQGENYGYTF. The CDR3 region has the DNA TGTGCCATCAGTGAGCCCCGACAGGGAGAGAACTATGGCTACACCTTC.

The chain couples TRBV2 to TRBJ2-3; D possibly corresponds to TRBD2 (6 bases). V was trimmed by 10 bases and J by 0 bases, leaving 14 bases between them. The CDR3 contains 14 residues. CDR1 SNHLY and CDR2 FYNNEI come from the germline V gene. This CDR3 is CATKAGQSTDTQYF. The CDR3 coding sequence is TGTGCCACGAAAGCGGGTCAGAGCACAGATACGCAGTATTTT.

The chain combines TRBV27 with TRBJ2-7; 7 bases line up with TRBD1. Germline V lookup: CDR1 MNHEY, CDR2 SMNVEV (reference sequence). This CDR3 comprises 14 residues. Trimming cost V 4 bases and J 4 bases; bases outside gene matches: 7. The DNA of the CDR3 is TGTGCCAGCAGTTCGACAGGGATGGATTACGAGCAGTACTTC. Amino acids: CASSSTGMDYEQYF.